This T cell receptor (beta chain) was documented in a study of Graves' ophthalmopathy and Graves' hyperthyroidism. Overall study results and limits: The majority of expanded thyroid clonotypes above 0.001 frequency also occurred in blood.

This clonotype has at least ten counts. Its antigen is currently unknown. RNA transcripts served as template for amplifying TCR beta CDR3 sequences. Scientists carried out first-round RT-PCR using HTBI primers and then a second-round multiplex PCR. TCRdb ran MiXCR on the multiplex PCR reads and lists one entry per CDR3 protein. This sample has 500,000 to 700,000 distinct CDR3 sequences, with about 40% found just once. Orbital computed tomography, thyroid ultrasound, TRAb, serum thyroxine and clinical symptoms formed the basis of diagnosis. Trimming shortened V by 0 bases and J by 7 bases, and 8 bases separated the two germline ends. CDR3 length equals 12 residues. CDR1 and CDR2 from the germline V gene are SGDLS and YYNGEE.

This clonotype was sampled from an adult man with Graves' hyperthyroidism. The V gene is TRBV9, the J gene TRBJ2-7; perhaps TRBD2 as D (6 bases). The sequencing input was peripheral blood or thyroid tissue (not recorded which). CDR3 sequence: CASSVDGTEQYF. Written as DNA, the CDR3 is TGTGCCAGCAGCGTAGATGGGACTGAGCAGTACTTC.